Sequencing of this TCR beta chain was carried out in a study of metastatic and nonmetastatic thyroid tumors. V lost 1 base, J lost 7 bases, and 6 bases stayed unmatched. This CDR3 contains 15 residues. Germline V gene lookup returns CDR1 DFQATT and CDR2 SNEGSKA (reference sequence). This clone was recorded many times. Antigen unknown. Through MiXCR, TCRdb re-clonotyped the PCR reads. The sample includes 35,000 or so clones, roughly a sixth of them seen just once. Whole-study results and caveats: Benign nodules were reported to have significantly lower TCR beta diversity than malignant thyroid tumors, in blood and tumor.

Not a single patient had been given any form of treatment at any point before undergoing thyroid surgery. The chain uses TRBV20-1 and TRBJ1-6, with 8 bases aligning to TRBD1. The sequence was collected from a male donor with papillary thyroid cancer or a benign thyroid nodule (not recorded which). Some clones in this sample may be carry-over from other donors' samples. The sequenced sample consisted of blood. The CDR3 sequence: CSARVPGQENSPLHF. In DNA, the CDR3 is TGCAGTGCTAGAGTCCCGGGACAGGAGAATTCACCCCTCCACTTT.